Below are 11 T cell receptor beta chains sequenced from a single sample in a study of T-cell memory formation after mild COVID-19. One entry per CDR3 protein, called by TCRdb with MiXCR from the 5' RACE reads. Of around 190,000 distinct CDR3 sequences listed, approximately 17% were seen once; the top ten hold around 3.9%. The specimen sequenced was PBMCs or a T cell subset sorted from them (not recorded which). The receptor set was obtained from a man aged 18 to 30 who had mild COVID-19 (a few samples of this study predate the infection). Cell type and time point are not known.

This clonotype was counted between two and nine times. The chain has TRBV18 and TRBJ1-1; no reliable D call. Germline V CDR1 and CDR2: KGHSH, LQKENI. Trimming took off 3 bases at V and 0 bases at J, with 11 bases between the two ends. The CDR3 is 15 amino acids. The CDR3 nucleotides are TGTGCCAGCTCACCGGAGCTACAGATGAACACTGAAGCTTTCTTT. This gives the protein CASSPELQMNTEAFF.

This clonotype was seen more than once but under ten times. CDR3 nucleotide sequence: TGTGCCAGCAGCCCGACAGGGGAGAATCTGAGGGGCTACACCTTC. Residues: CASSPTGENLRGYTF. J is TRBJ1-2 and V is TRBV7-2, with 8 bases lining up with TRBD1. V trimming: 5 bases; J trimming: 8 bases; junction bases outside the gene matches: 13. The CDR3 totals 15 residues. Germline-derived CDR1 and CDR2 are SGHTA and FQGNSA.

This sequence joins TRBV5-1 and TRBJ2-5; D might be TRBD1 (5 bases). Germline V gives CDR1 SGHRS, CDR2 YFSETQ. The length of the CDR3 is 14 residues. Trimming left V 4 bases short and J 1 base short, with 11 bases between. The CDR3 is CASSQTTVQETQYF. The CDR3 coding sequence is TGCGCCAGCAGCCAAACGACAGTCCAAGAGACCCAGTACTTC.

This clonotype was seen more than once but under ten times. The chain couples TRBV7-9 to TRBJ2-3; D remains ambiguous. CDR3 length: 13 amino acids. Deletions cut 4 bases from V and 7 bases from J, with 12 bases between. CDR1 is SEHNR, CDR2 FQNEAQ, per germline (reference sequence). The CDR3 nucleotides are TGTGCCAGCAGCTCCCGACCAGCGAATACGCAGTATTTT. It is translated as CASSSRPANTQYF. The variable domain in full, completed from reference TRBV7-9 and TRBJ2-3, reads DTGVSQNPRHKITKRGQNVTFRCDPISEHNRLYWYRQTLGQGPEFLTYFQNEAQLEKSRLLSDRFSAERPKGSFSTLEIQRTEQGDSAMYLCASSSRPANTQYFGPGTRLTVL.

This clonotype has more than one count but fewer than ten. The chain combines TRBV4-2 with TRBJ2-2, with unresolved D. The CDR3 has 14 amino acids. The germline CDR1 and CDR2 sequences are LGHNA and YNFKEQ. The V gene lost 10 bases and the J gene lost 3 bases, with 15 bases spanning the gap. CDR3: CATARVGDTGELFF. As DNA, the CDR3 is TGTGCCACCGCTCGCGTCGGAGACACCGGGGAGCTGTTTTTT.

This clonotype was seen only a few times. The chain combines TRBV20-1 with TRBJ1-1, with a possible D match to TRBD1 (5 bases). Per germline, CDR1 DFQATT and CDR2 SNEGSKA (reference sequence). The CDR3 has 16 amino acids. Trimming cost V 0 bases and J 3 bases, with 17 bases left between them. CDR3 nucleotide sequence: TGCAGTGCTAGAGATAGGGGATTTCAGATCGACACTGAAGCTTTCTTT. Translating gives CSARDRGFQIDTEAFF.

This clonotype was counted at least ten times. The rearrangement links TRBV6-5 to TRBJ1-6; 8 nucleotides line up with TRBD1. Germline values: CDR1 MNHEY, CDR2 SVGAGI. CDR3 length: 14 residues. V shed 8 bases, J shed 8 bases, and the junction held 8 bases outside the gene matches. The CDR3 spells CASGPGGVYSPLHF. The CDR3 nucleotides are TGTGCCAGCGGGCCAGGGGGCGTCTATTCACCCCTCCACTTT.

CDR3 loop: CASSEEMAYEQYV. CDR3 bases: TGTGCCAGCAGTGAAGAGATGGCCTACGAGCAGTACGTC. V usage is TRBV2 and J usage is TRBJ2-7, with D uncertain. Germline V lookup: CDR1 SNHLY, CDR2 FYNNEI. The CDR3 covers 13 residues. Trimming took 1 base from V and 2 from J, leaving 6 bases between them.

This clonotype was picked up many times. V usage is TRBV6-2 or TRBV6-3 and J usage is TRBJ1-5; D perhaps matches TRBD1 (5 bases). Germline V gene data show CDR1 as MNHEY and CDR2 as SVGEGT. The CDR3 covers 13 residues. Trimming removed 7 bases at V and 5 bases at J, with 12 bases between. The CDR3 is CASKRDGDQPQHF. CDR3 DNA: TGTGCCAGCAAAAGGGACGGGGATCAGCCCCAGCATTTT.

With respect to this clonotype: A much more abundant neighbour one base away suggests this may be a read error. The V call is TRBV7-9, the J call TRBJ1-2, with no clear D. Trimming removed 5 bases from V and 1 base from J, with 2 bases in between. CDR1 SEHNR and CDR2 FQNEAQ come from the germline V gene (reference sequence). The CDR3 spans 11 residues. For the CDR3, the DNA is TGTGCCAGCAGCAATAACTATGGCTACACCTTC. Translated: CASSNNYGYTF.

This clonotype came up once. CDR3 amino acids: CASSLQAGGNQPQHF. The CDR3, as DNA: TGTGCCAGCAGCTTGCAAGCGGGGGGCAATCAGCCCCAGCATTTT. The chain employs TRBV5-5 and TRBJ1-5; D might be TRBD1 (5 bases). Trimming removed 1 base at V and 2 bases at J, with 10 bases between. Germline CDR1 SGHKS, CDR2 YYEKEE (reference sequence). The CDR3 loop spans 15 amino acids.